This is a list of T cell receptor beta chains from one sample in a study of cytomegalovirus exposure and HLA in healthy donors. The method was immunoSEQ multiplex PCR; TCRdb's version includes in-frame clones alone and lacks a portion of them. This table has 150,000 or so clones, 81% appearing once. The sample comprised PBMCs. The receptor source for this set is a woman under 30 in good health and CMV-seropositive. Both conserved end residues are part of each CDR3. D genes are given only for firm matches. Clone sizes are given selectively: once, few, many, or a class where the clone is expanded.

NA | NA | TRBJ1-3 | TRBV28 | CASSLAISSGNTIYF | TGTGCCAGCAGCCTTGCCATTAGCTCTGGAAACACCATATATTTT
NA | TRBD2 | TRBJ2-3 | TRBV2 | CASAPGLAVTDTQYF | TGTGCCAGCGCTCCGGGACTAGCGGTCACAGATACGCAGTATTTT
NA | NA | TRBJ2-3 | TRBV15 | CATSRDEPTDTQYF | TGTGCCACCAGCAGAGATGAGCCCACAGATACGCAGTATTTT
NA | TRBD1 | TRBJ2-7 | TRBV7-8 | CASSPRSGTGQYEQYF | TGTGCCAGCAGCCCTAGGTCCGGGACAGGGCAGTACGAGCAGTACTTC
once | NA | TRBJ1-5 | TRBV5-1 | CASSGIGNYSNQPQHF | TGCGCCAGCAGCGGGATCGGGAACTATAGCAATCAGCCCCAGCATTTT
NA | TRBD2 | TRBJ2-1 | TRBV27 | CASSSWEGPYNEQFF | TGTGCCAGCAGCTCCTGGGAGGGCCCCTACAATGAGCAGTTCTTC
NA | NA | TRBJ2-7 | TRBV5-1 | CASGAGAFEQYF | TGCGCCAGCGGGGCAGGGGCGTTCGAGCAGTACTTC
few | NA | TRBJ1-2 | TRBV4-2 | CASSQPTGNNYGYTF | TGTGCCAGCAGCCAACCGACAGGAAATAACTATGGCTACACCTTC
NA | NA | TRBJ1-6 | TRBV27 | CASSLREANNSPLHF | TGTGCCAGCAGTTTAAGGGAGGCCAATAATTCACCCCTCCACTTT
NA | NA | TRBJ2-3 | TRBV6-6 | CASSLGGGPDTQYF | TGTGCCAGCAGTTTGGGAGGGGGGCCGGATACGCAGTATTTT
NA | TRBD1 | TRBJ2-4 | TRBV5-6 | CASRRDRGLAKNIQYF | TGTGCCAGCCGCCGGGACAGGGGATTAGCCAAAAACATTCAGTACTTC
NA | TRBD1 | TRBJ1-2 | TRBV9 | CASSVRDRGPNGYTF | TGTGCCAGCAGCGTACGGGACAGGGGGCCCAATGGCTACACCTTC
few | NA | TRBJ1-1 | TRBV5-5 | CASSPTGLDEAFF | TGTGCCAGCAGCCCGACTGGGTTGGATGAAGCTTTCTTT
NA | TRBD2 | TRBJ2-3 | TRBV6-1 | CASSMSGGADTQYF | TGTGCCAGCAGTATGAGCGGGGGGGCAGATACGCAGTATTTT
NA | NA | TRBJ2-1 | TRBV19 | CASRERSAGALANEQFF | TGTGCCAGTAGGGAGAGGTCGGCGGGGGCTTTAGCCAATGAGCAGTTCTTC
NA | TRBD1 | TRBJ1-5 | TRBV29-1 | CSVVFQGARDQPQHF | TGCAGCGTTGTATTCCAGGGGGCGAGGGATCAGCCCCAGCATTTT
once | NA | TRBJ2-7 | TRBV6-1 | CASSEALGGATYEQYF | TGTGCCAGCAGTGAAGCGCTCGGCGGAGCTACCTACGAGCAGTACTTC
few | TRBD2 | TRBJ2-7 | TRBV6-1 | CASSGRGSSYEQYF | TGTGCCAGCAGTGGGCGGGGGAGCTCCTACGAGCAGTACTTC
NA | TRBD1 | TRBJ2-7 | TRBV27 | CASSSGTGGSYEQYF | TGTGCCAGCAGTTCAGGGACAGGGGGATCCTACGAGCAGTACTTC
NA | NA | TRBJ2-7 | TRBV27 | CASSTTNQGGLYEQYF | TGTGCCAGCAGTACGACTAATCAGGGGGGCCTGTACGAGCAGTACTTC
NA | TRBD1 | TRBJ2-7 | TRBV18 | CASSQPGQGGNEQYF | TGTGCCAGCTCACAGCCGGGACAGGGTGGTAACGAGCAGTACTTC
NA | NA | TRBJ2-7 | TRBV18 | CASSPSGVAYEQYF | TGTGCCAGCTCACCTTCCGGGGTTGCCTACGAGCAGTACTTC
NA | TRBD1 | TRBJ2-1 | TRBV7-7 | CASSLLGQVNEQFF | TGTGCTAGCAGTTTACTGGGACAGGTCAATGAGCAGTTCTTC
NA | TRBD2 | TRBJ2-7 | TRBV7-2 | CASSLAGTSGVTYEQYF | TGTGCCAGCAGCTTAGCGGGGACTAGCGGAGTCACCTACGAGCAGTACTTC
NA | TRBD1 | TRBJ1-4 | TRBV7-9 | CASRGTAQKLFF | TGTGCCAGCAGAGGGACAGCCCAAAAACTGTTTTTT
NA | NA | TRBJ1-1 | TRBV30 | CAWSVAGSTEAFF | TGTGCCTGGAGTGTAGCAGGATCCACTGAAGCTTTCTTT
NA | TRBD2 | TRBJ2-1 | TRBV6-4 | CASSVRLASGGEQFF | TGTGCCAGCAGTGTGCGACTAGCATCAGGCGGTGAGCAGTTCTTC
NA | NA | TRBJ2-2 | TRBV7-2 | CASSLVNSGSGTGELFF | TGTGCCAGCAGCTTAGTTAACTCGGGGTCAGGCACCGGGGAGCTGTTTTTT
NA | NA | TRBJ2-5 | TRBV15 | CATSLRGDSLETQYF | TGTGCCACCAGCCTACGAGGGGACTCACTAGAGACCCAGTACTTC
NA | NA | TRBJ1-2 | TRBV5-1 | CASSLVSGGYGYTF | TGCGCCAGCAGCTTGGTTTCGGGGGGCTATGGCTACACCTTC
NA | NA | TRBJ2-5 | TRBV11-2 | CASIQDSQETQYF | TGTGCCAGCATCCAGGACAGCCAAGAGACCCAGTACTTC
once | NA | TRBJ1-2 | TRBV4-2 | CASSQGEGKANGYTF | TGTGCCAGCAGCCAAGGGGAGGGGAAGGCGAATGGCTACACCTTC
NA | NA | TRBJ1-4 | TRBV19 | CASSIFNRAATNEKLFF | TGTGCCAGTAGTATTTTCAACAGGGCGGCAACTAATGAAAAACTGTTTTTT
NA | TRBD2 | TRBJ2-1 | TRBV29-1 | CSAELERGYIYNEQFF | TGCAGCGCTGAGTTGGAGCGGGGATACATTTACAATGAGCAGTTCTTC
NA | NA | TRBJ1-2 | TRBV25-1 | CASSDGYGYTF | TGTGCCAGCAGTGACGGCTATGGCTACACCTTC
once | TRBD1 | TRBJ2-7 | TRBV7-9 | CASSLQSTGVDYEQYF | TGTGCCAGCAGCTTACAGTCGACAGGGGTCGACTACGAGCAGTACTTC
few | TRBD2 | TRBJ2-1 | TRBV28 | CASSSTGTRRGEQFF | TGTGCCAGCAGCTCAACCGGGACTAGACGGGGTGAGCAGTTCTTC
NA | TRBD2 | TRBJ2-1 | TRBV19 | CASRDVAGVYNEQFF | TGTGCCAGCCGGGACGTAGCGGGGGTTTATAATGAGCAGTTCTTC
NA | NA | TRBJ2-3 | TRBV27 | CASSLIPSERTDTQYF | TGTGCCAGCAGTTTAATTCCTAGCGAAAGAACAGATACGCAGTATTTT
NA | NA | TRBJ2-7 | TRBV7-8 | CASSLGDTSYEQYF | TGTGCCAGCAGCTTAGGGGACACTTCCTACGAGCAGTACTTC
NA | NA | TRBJ2-3 | TRBV5-6 | CASSLAARGDTQYF | TGTGCCAGCAGCTTGGCGGCACGCGGAGATACGCAGTATTTT